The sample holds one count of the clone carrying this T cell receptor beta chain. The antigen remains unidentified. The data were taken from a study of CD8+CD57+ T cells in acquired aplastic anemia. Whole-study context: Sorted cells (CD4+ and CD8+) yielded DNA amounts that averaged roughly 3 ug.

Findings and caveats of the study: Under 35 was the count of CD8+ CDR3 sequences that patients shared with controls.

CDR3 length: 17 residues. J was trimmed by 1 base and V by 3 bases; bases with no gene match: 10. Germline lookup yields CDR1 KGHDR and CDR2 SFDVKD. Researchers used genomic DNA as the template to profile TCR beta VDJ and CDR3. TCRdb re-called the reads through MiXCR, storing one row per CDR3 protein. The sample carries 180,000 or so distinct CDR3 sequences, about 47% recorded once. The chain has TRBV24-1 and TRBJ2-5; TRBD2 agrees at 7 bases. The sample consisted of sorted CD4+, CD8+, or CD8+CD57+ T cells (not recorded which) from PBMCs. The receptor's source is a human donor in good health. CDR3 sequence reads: CATSDTRAERGQETQYF. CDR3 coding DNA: TGTGCCACCAGTGATACCCGAGCGGAGCGGGGCCAAGAGACCCAGTACTTC.